The 13 T cell receptor beta chains reported below all come from one sample, sequenced in a study of T-cell memory formation after mild COVID-19. TCRdb reprocessed the 5' RACE reads with MiXCR, giving one entry per CDR3 protein. In the table there are fewer than 75,000 distinct CDR3 sequences, over 9% of which are singletons. Sequencing used PBMCs or a T cell subset sorted from them (not recorded which). All receptors come from a man younger than 35 who had mild COVID-19 (a few samples of this study predate the infection). Cell type and time point are not known.

The chain is built from TRBV7-2 and TRBJ2-7; D is uncertain. Germline loops: CDR1 SGHTA, CDR2 FQGNSA. The CDR3 is 14 residues long. V was cut by 6 bases and J by 3 bases, with 15 bases left in between. CDR3 bases: TGTGCCAGCAGTCAGGTGACCACCTTCTACGAGCAGTACTTC. Its protein product is CASSQVTTFYEQYF. The full variable domain, in which reference TRBV7-2 and TRBJ2-7 provide the parts outside the CDR3, is GAGVSQSPSNKVTEKGKDVELRCDPISGHTALYWYRQSLGQGLEFLIYFQGNSAPDKSGLPSDRFSAERTGGSVSTLTIQRTQQEDSAVYLCASSQVTTFYEQYFGPGTRLTVT.

This clonotype was seen a few times. The rearrangement links TRBV6-1 to TRBJ2-5; 9 nucleotides agree with TRBD2. CDR1 is MNHNS and CDR2 is SASEGT in the germline V gene. The ends lost 2 bases at V and 2 bases at J; junction bases unmatched: 6. CDR3 length equals 16 residues. The CDR3 protein is CASSELGGGGQETQYF. The CDR3 nucleotides read TGTGCCAGCAGTGAACTCGGCGGGGGGGGGCAAGAGACCCAGTACTTC.

In its sample, this clonotype was seen a few times. The V call is TRBV6-2 or TRBV6-3, the J call TRBJ1-5, with D tentatively TRBD1 (5 bases). CDR3 length: 15 residues. Germline-derived CDR1 and CDR2 are MNHEY and SVGEGT. V was clipped by 6 bases and J by 2 bases, with 14 bases between them. CDR3 region: CASSWDDGGNQPQHF. The DNA for the CDR3 is TGTGCCAGCAGCTGGGACGATGGGGGCAATCAGCCCCAGCATTTT.

The chain has TRBV6-1 and TRBJ2-1; D gene unclear. Per the germline V gene, CDR1 is MNHNS and CDR2 is SASEGT. Trimming removed 6 bases from V and 0 bases from J, with 6 bases in between. CDR3 length equals 13 residues. The CDR3 nucleotides are TGTGCCAGCAGGGGCGGCTCCTACAATGAGCAGTTCTTC. Its protein product is CASRGGSYNEQFF.

This clonotype was detected only a few times. DNA of the CDR3: TGTGCCAGCAGTTTGGGACTAGCGGGGCAATACAATGAGCAGTTCTTC. Amino acid sequence: CASSLGLAGQYNEQFF. This rearrangement joins TRBV12-3 or TRBV12-4 to TRBJ2-1, with TRBD2 matching 13 bases. After removal of 3 bases from V and 4 bases from J, the junction contained 3 bases not matched to a gene. This CDR3 comprises 16 residues.

In this sample, this clonotype turned up once. The gene calls are TRBV6-1 and TRBJ1-5; possible D gene TRBD1, 6 bases. This CDR3 comprises 16 residues. Germline CDR1 MNHNS, CDR2 SASEGT. Between the trimmed V and J ends, which lost 7 bases and 4 bases, there was a span of 20 bases. CDR3 sequence (DNA): TGTGCCAGCACCGAACCCAGGGGAGGCCGGAATCAGCCCCAGCATTTT. Translation gives CASTEPRGGRNQPQHF.

This sequence joins TRBV20-1 and TRBJ1-1; D gene ambiguous. In germline, CDR1 is DFQATT, CDR2 SNEGSKA (reference sequence). CDR3 length equals 14 residues. The germline V and J ends were trimmed by 4 bases and 1 base, with 13 bases remaining between them. In DNA, the CDR3 is TGCAGTGCTAAATCAGGTTCCAGGAACACTGAAGCTTTCTTT. Its protein product is CSAKSGSRNTEAFF.

The chain has TRBV12-3 or TRBV12-4 and TRBJ2-1, with D possibly being TRBD1 (7 bases). With 8 bases removed from V and 4 bases from J, the gap between germline ends came to 12 bases. CDR3 length: 13 residues. The CDR3: CASGQGGYNEQFF. CDR3 coding DNA: TGTGCCAGCGGGCAGGGGGGTTACAATGAGCAGTTCTTC.

CDR3 DNA sequence: TGTGCCAGCAGCTTTACGGAATACAATGAGCAGTTCTTC. This codes for CASSFTEYNEQFF. This rearrangement joins TRBV5-4 to TRBJ2-1, with unresolved D. CDR3 length: 13 amino acids. Trimming left V 2 bases short and J 4 bases short, with 7 bases between. From germline, CDR1 is SGHNT and CDR2 YYREEE (reference sequence).

This clonotype was counted only a few times. The J gene is TRBJ2-1, the V gene TRBV4-3; 8 nucleotides line up with TRBD1. V trimming: 4 bases; J trimming: 8 bases; junction bases outside the gene matches: 10. Germline CDR1 LGHNA, CDR2 YSLEER. The CDR3 extends over 15 amino acids. The CDR3 sequence: CASSPFGTGRYEQFF. The CDR3 DNA sequence: TGCGCCAGCAGCCCTTTCGGGACAGGAAGGTATGAGCAGTTCTTC.

The chain recombines TRBV19 with TRBJ2-5; possible D gene TRBD1, 5 bases. Trimming took off 9 bases at V and 2 bases at J, with 13 bases between the two ends. Germline-derived CDR1 and CDR2 are LNHDA and SQIVND (reference sequence). CDR3 size: 13 residues. CDR3 in amino acids: CASSVTDQETQYF. The CDR3 DNA sequence: TGTGCCAGCTCCGTGACAGATCAAGAGACCCAGTACTTC.

The chain joins TRBV5-1 to TRBJ2-3, with D possibly TRBD1 on 7 matching bases. Trimming stripped 0 bases from V and 5 bases from J, with 10 bases between. From germline, CDR1 is SGHRS and CDR2 YFSETQ. The CDR3 covers 14 residues. The CDR3 DNA is TGCGCCAGCAGCTTGGCAGGGGGGAGAGATACGCAGTATTTT. This gives the protein CASSLAGGRDTQYF.

V is TRBV5-1 and J is TRBJ2-3, with 10 bases that match TRBD2. Germline CDR1 SGHRS, CDR2 YFSETQ. J lost 3 bases, V lost 0 bases, and 4 bases had no gene match. CDR3 length: 16 residues. CDR3 amino acids: CASSLEPSGGTDTQYF. CDR3 DNA: TGCGCCAGCAGCTTGGAGCCTAGCGGGGGAACAGATACGCAGTATTTT.